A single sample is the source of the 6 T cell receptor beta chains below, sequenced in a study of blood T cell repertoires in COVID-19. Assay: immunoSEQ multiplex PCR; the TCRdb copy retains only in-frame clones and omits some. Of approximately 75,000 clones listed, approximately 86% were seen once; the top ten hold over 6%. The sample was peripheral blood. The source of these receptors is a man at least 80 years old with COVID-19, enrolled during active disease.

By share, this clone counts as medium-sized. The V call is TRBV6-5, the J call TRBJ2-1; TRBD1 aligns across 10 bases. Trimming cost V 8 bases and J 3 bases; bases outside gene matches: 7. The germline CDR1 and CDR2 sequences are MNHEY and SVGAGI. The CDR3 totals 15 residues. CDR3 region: CASRWGTGVYNEQFF. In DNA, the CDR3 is TGTGCCAGCCGTTGGGGGACAGGGGTCTACAATGAGCAGTTCTTC.

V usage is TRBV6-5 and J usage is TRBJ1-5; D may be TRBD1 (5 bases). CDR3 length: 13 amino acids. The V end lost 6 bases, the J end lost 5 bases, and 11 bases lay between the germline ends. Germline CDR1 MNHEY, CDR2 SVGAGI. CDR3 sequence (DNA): TGTGCCAGCAGAACCAGGGAAGATCAGCCCCAGCATTTT. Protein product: CASRTREDQPQHF.

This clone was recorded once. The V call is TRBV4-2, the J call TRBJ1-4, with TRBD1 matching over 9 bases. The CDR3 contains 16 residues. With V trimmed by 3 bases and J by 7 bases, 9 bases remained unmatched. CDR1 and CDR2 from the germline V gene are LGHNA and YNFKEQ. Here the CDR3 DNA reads TGTGCCAGCAGCCATTTTAGGACAGGGGAGGGTGAAAAACTGTTTTTT. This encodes CASSHFRTGEGEKLFF.

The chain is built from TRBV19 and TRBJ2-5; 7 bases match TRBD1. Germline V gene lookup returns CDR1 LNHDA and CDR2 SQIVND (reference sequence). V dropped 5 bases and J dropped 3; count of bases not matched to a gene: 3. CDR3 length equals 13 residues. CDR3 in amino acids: CASSPGTEETQYF. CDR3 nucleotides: TGTGCCAGTAGTCCCGGGACAGAAGAGACCCAGTACTTC.

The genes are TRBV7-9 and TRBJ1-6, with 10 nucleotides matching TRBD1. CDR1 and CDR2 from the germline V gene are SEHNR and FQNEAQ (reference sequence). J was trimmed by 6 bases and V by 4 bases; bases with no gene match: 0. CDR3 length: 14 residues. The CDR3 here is CASSWDRGNSPLHF. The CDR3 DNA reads TGTGCCAGCAGCTGGGACAGGGGTAATTCACCCCTCCACTTT.

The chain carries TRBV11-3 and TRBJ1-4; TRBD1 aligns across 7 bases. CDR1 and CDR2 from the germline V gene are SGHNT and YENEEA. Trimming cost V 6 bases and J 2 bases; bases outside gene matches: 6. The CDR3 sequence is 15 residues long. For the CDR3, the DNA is TGTGCCAGCAGAAGACAGGGTTCTACTAATGAAAAACTGTTTTTT. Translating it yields CASRRQGSTNEKLFF. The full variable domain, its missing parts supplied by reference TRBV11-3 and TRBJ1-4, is EAGVVQSPRYKIIEKKQPVAFWCNPISGHNTLYWYLQNLGQGPELLIRYENEEAVDDSQLPKDRFSAERLKGVDSTLKIQPAELGDSAVYLCASRRQGSTNEKLFFGSGTQLSVL.